This T cell receptor (beta chain) was identified in a study of T-cell reconstitution after alpha-beta-depleted transplantation in children. Unique molecular identifiers were incorporated during preparation of the TCRbeta library. MiXCR, run by TCRdb on the PCR reads, gives a single entry per CDR3 protein. The sample includes hundreds of thousands of distinct CDR3 sequences, 16% of them seen just once. This clonotype was detected ten times or more. Trimming stripped 5 bases from V and 2 bases from J, with 16 bases between. Germline V CDR1 and CDR2: SQVTM, ANQGSEA. The CDR3 length is 14 residues. The starting material was PBMCs from the stem cell graft donor, obtained from the stem cell graft. The clonotype originates from a human donor who donated a stem cell graft to a child with acute myeloid leukemia. The V and J genes are TRBV29-1 and TRBJ2-7; D is possibly TRBD1 (6 bases). CDR3 DNA: TGCAGCGTTCTGGAGAGACAGGCGGCCTACGAGCAGTACTTC. Its protein product is CSVLERQAAYEQYF.